What follows are 6 T cell receptor beta chains derived from one specimen sequenced in a study of post-analysis software for immune sequencing data. Antigen specificity for these receptors is unknown. Study-wide results and caveats: Five or six TRBV segments were more frequent in patients than controls; TRBV5-6, TRBV5-1 and TRBV20-1 belonged to this group.

Presence of unique molecular identifiers characterized the TCR beta cDNA libraries. TCRdb reprocessed the PCR reads via MiXCR and lists one record per CDR3 protein. This repertoire shows around 250,000 distinct CDR3 sequences, 30% to 45% found once; its top ten account for approximately 4.6%. Sequencing input: blood. The receptor set was obtained from a girl under 18 with multiple sclerosis.

The chain links TRBV18 to TRBJ2-1; TRBD2 aligns across 8 bases. The length of the CDR3 is 14 residues. V lost 3 bases and J lost 10; bases outside the gene matches: 8. The V gene's germline CDR1 is KGHSH and CDR2 LQKENI. The CDR3 protein is CASSPLERGTEQFF. Here the CDR3 DNA reads TGTGCCAGCTCACCTCTCGAGCGGGGGACCGAGCAGTTCTTC.

The chain links TRBV28 to TRBJ2-7; TRBD2 matches 12 bases. Trimming at V came to 5 bases and at J to 3 bases, leaving 11 bases not matched to a gene. The CDR3 runs 17 residues. Germline values: CDR1 MDHEN, CDR2 SYDVKM. The CDR3 DNA reads TGTGCCAGCAGTCCGCTAGCGGGAGGGCTCCCCGGCTACGAGCAGTACTTC. Its translation is CASSPLAGGLPGYEQYF.

V usage is TRBV19 and J usage is TRBJ2-1; no reliable D call. Matching the DNA end better, TRBJ2-7 makes the J call doubtful. The CDR3 has 16 amino acids. The germline V gene encodes CDR1 LNHDA and CDR2 SQIVND (reference sequence). CDR3 residues: CASSIAGSSSYNEQYF. DNA of the CDR3: TGTGCCAGTAGTATAGCGGGCTCAAGCTCCTACAATGAGCAGTACTTC.

The CDR3 region has the DNA TGTGCCAGCAGCACCACAGGGCAGGCTGAAGCTTTCTTT. This translates into CASSTTGQAEAFF. The chain joins TRBV9 to TRBJ1-1, with D perhaps TRBD1 (6 bases). The V gene's germline CDR1 is SGDLS and CDR2 YYNGEE. CDR3 length: 13 residues. V was cut by 4 bases and J by 6 bases, with 13 bases left in between.

As regards this clonotype: This may be a read error, as it is one base from a much larger clone. The chain has TRBV5-1 and TRBJ2-7, with TRBD2 identical over 8 bases. The J segment lost 7 bases and the V segment lost 1 base, leaving 7 bases of the junction unmatched. Germline CDR1 and CDR2: SGHRS and YFSETQ. The CDR3 sequence is 14 residues long. CDR3 in amino acids: CASSLKRENNEQYF. In DNA form, the CDR3 reads TGCGCCAGCAGCTTGAAGCGGGAGAACAATGAGCAGTACTTC. Full variable domain (outside the CDR3, taken from reference TRBV5-1 and TRBJ2-7): KAGVTQTPRYLIKTRGQQVTLSCSPISGHRSVSWYQQTPGQGLQFLFEYFSETQRNKGNFPGRFSGRQFSNSRSEMNVSTLELGDSALYLCASSLKRENNEQYFGPGTRLTVT.

The J gene is TRBJ1-5, the V gene TRBV27, with D possibly matching TRBD1 (5 bases). Trimming shortened V by 5 bases and J by 6 bases, and 11 bases separated the two germline ends. The CDR3 has 13 amino acids. Germline CDR1 MNHEY, CDR2 SMNVEV (reference sequence). CDR3 amino acids: CASSVGVVQPQHF. CDR3 nucleotides: TGTGCCAGCAGTGTGGGGGTAGTTCAGCCCCAGCATTTT.